Following are 28 T cell receptor beta chains from one sample sequenced in a study of T-cell reconstitution after alpha-beta-depleted transplantation in children. A library of TCRbeta sequences, prepared with unique molecular identifiers, was generated. TCRdb re-called the PCR reads through MiXCR, storing one row per CDR3 protein. The profile shows about 830,000 distinct CDR3 sequences, 15% to 20% of them singletons. This material consisted of PBMCs, mostly from graft donor cells, taken 360 days after TCRalphabeta/CD19-depleted stem cell transplant. The receptors come from a male patient aged 10-17 years who had a stem cell transplant for acute lymphoblastic leukemia, so the T cells may come from the graft donor.

The chain employs TRBV4-1 and TRBJ1-1; D ambiguous. CDR3 length: 16 residues. Germline CDR1 reads MGHRA; CDR2 reads YSYEKL. V lost 4 bases to trimming and J lost 2 bases, with 17 bases between them. For the CDR3, the DNA is TGCGCCAGCAGCCGGTATTCTAGGGAATTTAACACTGAAGCTTTCTTT. It specifies CASSRYSREFNTEAFF.

This clonotype was recorded a few times. The V call is TRBV15, the J call TRBJ2-1, with 8 bases identical to TRBD1. After removal of 6 bases from V and 1 base from J, the junction contained 2 bases not matched to a gene. The germline gives CDR1 LNHNV, CDR2 YYDKDF (reference sequence). The CDR3 runs 14 residues. The DNA for the CDR3 is TGTGCCACCAGAGGACAGGGTTCCTACAATGAGCAGTTCTTC. Translation: CATRGQGSYNEQFF.

V gene TRBV4-1 combines with J gene TRBJ2-5, with 10 bases aligning to TRBD2. CDR1 is MGHRA and CDR2 is YSYEKL in the germline V gene. This CDR3 spans 20 amino acids. Trimming removed 1 base from V and 2 bases from J; junction bases left unmatched: 16. CDR3 DNA: TGCGCCAGCAGCCAAGCTAGGGTGAGCGGGAGGGCGATTTGGCAAGAGACCCAGTACTTC. It translates to CASSQARVSGRAIWQETQYF.

This chain links TRBV12-3 or TRBV12-4 with TRBJ1-3; D call uncertain. The V end was cut by 5 bases, the J end by 4 bases, with 15 bases between. The CDR3 has 15 amino acids. CDR3 coding DNA: TGTGCCAGCAGTCTCATGGAGAGACTCGGAAACACCATATATTTT. Translation: CASSLMERLGNTIYF.

The gene calls are TRBV5-1 and TRBJ1-6; D is possibly TRBD1 (5 bases). The ends were cut back, 4 bases at V and 7 bases at J, with 12 bases in the middle. Per the germline V gene, CDR1 is SGHRS and CDR2 is YFSETQ. This CDR3 comprises 14 residues. CDR3 in amino acids: CASSGGPPNSPLHF. The CDR3 DNA reads as TGCGCCAGCAGCGGGGGACCGCCAAATTCACCCCTCCACTTT.

This sequence joins TRBV12-5 and TRBJ2-3, with D possibly TRBD2 on 5 matching bases. Germline lookup yields CDR1 LGHNT and CDR2 FRNRAP. Trimming shortened V by 0 bases and J by 4 bases, and 14 bases separated the two germline ends. This CDR3 contains 16 residues. CDR3 nucleotide sequence: TGTGCTAGTGGTTTGGTCCTCGGGAAAGCTCCAGATACGCAGTATTTT. It is translated as CASGLVLGKAPDTQYF.

This clonotype was picked up a small number of times. This rearrangement joins TRBV28 to TRBJ2-7, with D perhaps matching TRBD2 (7 bases). This CDR3 is 13 amino acids long. Germline loops: CDR1 MDHEN, CDR2 SYDVKM. V was clipped by 5 bases and J by 4 bases, with 12 bases between them. The chain's CDR3 is CASSEGGGYEQYF. The DNA of the CDR3 is TGTGCCAGCAGTGAGGGAGGGGGGTACGAGCAGTACTTC.

This clonotype was seen repeatedly, ten times or more. The V and J genes are TRBV27 and TRBJ2-3; 10 nucleotides line up with TRBD2. Germline CDR1 is MNHEY and CDR2 is SMNVEV (reference sequence). V gave up 4 bases and J gave up 1 base; unmatched junction bases: 5. CDR3 length equals 16 residues. The CDR3 DNA reads as TGTGCCAGCAGTTGGCCTAGCGGGGGAGGCACAGATACGCAGTATTTT. Encoded protein: CASSWPSGGGTDTQYF.

This clonotype was observed a few times. J is TRBJ2-1 and V is TRBV29-1, with D perhaps matching TRBD2 (6 bases). This CDR3 has 14 residues. Trimming stripped 3 bases from V and 10 bases from J, with 19 bases between. Germline CDR1 reads SQVTM; CDR2 reads ANQGSEA. The chain's CDR3 is CSVEGLEGRWEQFF. DNA of the CDR3: TGCAGCGTTGAGGGTTTGGAGGGCCGGTGGGAGCAGTTCTTC.

Only a few counts were recorded for this clonotype. The chain has TRBV4-1 and TRBJ1-5, with 7 bases fitting TRBD1. The CDR3 consists of 16 residues. After removal of 1 base from V and 6 bases from J, the junction contained 9 bases not matched to a gene. The V gene's germline CDR1 is MGHRA and CDR2 YSYEKL. CDR3 in DNA: TGCGCCAGCAGCCAAGGAGGGGGCGCAGGTGGTCAGCCCCAGCATTTT. It translates to CASSQGGGAGGQPQHF.

The chain has TRBV2 and TRBJ2-7, with TRBD2 identical over 11 bases. V dropped 8 bases and J dropped 3; count of bases not matched to a gene: 3. Germline values: CDR1 SNHLY, CDR2 FYNNEI. The CDR3 covers 13 residues. This chain's CDR3 is CASDTSGSYEQYF. In DNA, the CDR3 is TGTGCCAGCGACACTAGCGGGAGCTACGAGCAGTACTTC. Using reference TRBV2 and TRBJ2-7 for the parts outside the CDR3, the full variable domain is EPEVTQTPSHQVTQMGQEVILRCVPISNHLYFYWYRQILGQKVEFLVSFYNNEISEKSEIFDDQFSVERPDGSNFTLKIRSTKLEDSAMYFCASDTSGSYEQYFGPGTRLTVT.

This clonotype occurred a few times. In DNA form, the CDR3 reads TGTGCCACCAGTTCTTCCCGGGGACAGGGTAACACTGAAGCTTTCTTT. Protein: CATSSSRGQGNTEAFF. The chain uses TRBV24-1 and TRBJ1-1, with 9 bases identical to TRBD1. CDR1 and CDR2 (germline): KGHDR, SFDVKD. CDR3 length: 16 residues. Trimming at V came to 6 bases and at J to 2 bases, leaving 9 bases not matched to a gene.

The chain is built from TRBV6-5 and TRBJ2-1; no clear D. This CDR3 has 16 residues. The ends were cut back, 0 bases at V and 0 bases at J, with 9 bases in the middle. Germline V gives CDR1 MNHEY, CDR2 SVGAGI. The DNA for the CDR3 is TGTGCCAGCAGTTACTCCACTCCGAGCTCCTACAATGAGCAGTTCTTC. This encodes CASSYSTPSSYNEQFF.

This clonotype came up many times. The chain employs TRBV12-3 or TRBV12-4 and TRBJ2-1; unclear D gene. This CDR3 is built from 14 residues. Trimming pared 1 base from V and 9 bases from J, leaving 13 bases between. The CDR3 loop is CASSLVSGLGEQFF. The CDR3 DNA reads as TGTGCCAGCAGTTTAGTTTCTGGTTTGGGTGAGCAGTTCTTC.

Ten or more counts support this clonotype. For the CDR3, the DNA is TGCAGCGTCCATTACAATGAGCAGTTCTTC. This translates into CSVHYNEQFF. The chain uses TRBV29-1 and TRBJ2-1, with D uncertain. The CDR3 contains 10 residues. Trimming took 6 bases from V and 4 from J, leaving 4 bases between them. Germline assignment: CDR1 SQVTM and CDR2 ANQGSEA.

The chain carries TRBV20-1 and TRBJ2-1, with a tentative D call TRBD1 (5 bases). Trimming cost V 7 bases and J 8 bases, with 24 bases left between them. The CDR3 has 15 amino acids. Germline CDR1 is DFQATT and CDR2 is SNEGSKA (reference sequence). The CDR3 bases are TGCAGTGTTGACAGCGCGGCGGAAGGCTTGGATGAGCAGTTCTTC. Translated: CSVDSAAEGLDEQFF.

Only a few counts were recorded for this clonotype. V gene TRBV18 combines with J gene TRBJ2-7; D is perhaps TRBD2 (5 bases). Trimming took 2 bases from V and 6 from J, leaving 17 bases between them. The CDR3 is 15 amino acids. Germline loops: CDR1 KGHSH, CDR2 LQKENI. The CDR3 coding sequence is TGTGCCAGCTCACCATTGTACAGAGAAGGAGGCGAGCAGTACTTC. It translates to CASSPLYREGGEQYF.

The V call is TRBV7-3, the J call TRBJ2-1; TRBD2 agrees at 8 bases. CDR1 and CDR2 (germline): SGHTA, FQGTGA. The CDR3 is 16 amino acids. J was trimmed by 6 bases and V by 2 bases; bases with no gene match: 9. The CDR3 loop reads CASSLSPGLVTNEQFF. In DNA form, the CDR3 reads TGTGCCAGCAGCTTATCGCCGGGACTAGTAACCAATGAGCAGTTCTTC.

The chain links TRBV25-1 to TRBJ1-1; 7 bases align to TRBD1. The trim removed 2 bases at V and 11 bases at J, leaving 14 bases unmatched. Germline CDR1 MGHDK, CDR2 SYGVNS. This CDR3 has 15 amino acids. CDR3 DNA sequence: TGTGCCAGCAGTGAAATAGGCGACCGTGACAGGGCTGCTTTCTTT. This sequence encodes CASSEIGDRDRAAFF.

The rearrangement uses TRBV5-5 and TRBJ2-1; D gene ambiguous. Germline-derived CDR1 and CDR2 are SGHKS and YYEKEE (reference sequence). There are 16 residues in the CDR3. V was pared by 1 base and J by 8 bases, with 19 bases between. This CDR3 reads CASSLPAGILGDEQFF. CDR3 DNA sequence: TGTGCCAGCAGCTTGCCAGCCGGCATCCTAGGCGATGAGCAGTTCTTC.

This clonotype was counted many times. The chain carries TRBV11-1 and TRBJ2-3; D is undetermined. Germline lookup yields CDR1 SGHAT and CDR2 FQDESV (reference sequence). The V gene lost 5 bases and the J gene lost 2 bases, with 26 bases spanning the gap. CDR3 length equals 19 residues. The CDR3 here is CASSQRWGARKTNTDTQYF. The CDR3 DNA is TGTGCCAGCAGCCAACGATGGGGTGCCCGAAAAACAAACACAGATACGCAGTATTTT.

The rearrangement uses TRBV11-2 and TRBJ2-2; D possibly corresponds to TRBD2 (6 bases). CDR3 size: 18 residues. CDR1 is SGHAT, CDR2 FQNNGV, per germline. Trimming stripped 2 bases from V and 2 bases from J, with 18 bases between. This CDR3 reads CASSLRGVGGTNTGELFF. DNA for the CDR3: TGTGCCAGCAGCTTAAGGGGTGTTGGCGGGACTAACACCGGGGAGCTGTTTTTT.

The chain uses TRBV20-1 and TRBJ2-1; 7 positions match TRBD1. The CDR3 consists of 15 residues. Trimming at V came to 1 base and at J to 4 bases, leaving 7 bases not matched to a gene. Looked up from germline, CDR1 is DFQATT and CDR2 is SNEGSKA (reference sequence). The CDR3 DNA is TGCAGTGCTAGAGTAACGACAGGGTCTTACAATGAGCAGTTCTTC. This sequence encodes CSARVTTGSYNEQFF.

V gene TRBV3-1 combines with J gene TRBJ2-7; 9 bases align to TRBD2. The germline gives CDR1 LGHDT, CDR2 YNNKEL (reference sequence). CDR3 size: 21 residues. V was pared by 7 bases and J by 4 bases, with 29 bases of the junction left unmatched. CDR3 in amino acids: CASTKINWLAGRGPRGYEQYF. CDR3 coding DNA: TGTGCCAGCACCAAGATTAACTGGCTAGCGGGAAGGGGGCCAAGGGGATACGAGCAGTACTTC.

This clonotype showed up just a few times. The genes are TRBV5-5 and TRBJ1-3; D is unclear. The V gene's germline CDR1 is SGHKS and CDR2 YYEKEE (reference sequence). CDR3 length: 15 amino acids. V was shortened by 4 bases and J by 0 bases, with 11 bases between the two germline ends. CDR3 region: CASSNITSSGNTIYF. The CDR3 DNA reads TGTGCCAGCAGCAACATAACAAGCTCTGGAAACACCATATATTTT.

The J gene is TRBJ2-3, the V gene TRBV7-7, with D possibly matching TRBD1 (6 bases). This CDR3 spans 17 amino acids. With 5 bases removed from V and 0 bases from J, the gap between germline ends came to 18 bases. The germline V gene has CDR1 SSHAT and CDR2 FNYEAQ (reference sequence). The CDR3 region has the DNA TGTGCCAGCAGCCCCAACCCAGGGGTCCTTAGCACAGATACGCAGTATTTT. It codes for CASSPNPGVLSTDTQYF.

In its sample, this clonotype was seen many times. The rearrangement joins TRBV29-1 to TRBJ2-1, with a weak D call TRBD2 (6 bases). The V gene lost 3 bases and the J gene lost 3 bases, with 9 bases spanning the gap. Germline V gene data show CDR1 as SQVTM and CDR2 as ANQGSEA. The CDR3 is made up of 13 amino acids. CDR3 in amino acids: CSVDQRVYNEQFF. CDR3 DNA: TGCAGCGTTGACCAGCGGGTCTACAATGAGCAGTTCTTC.

To note about this clonotype: The junction departs from germline at one end; a sequencing error may be responsible. The chain combines TRBV11-2 with TRBJ2-7; 13 nucleotides agree with TRBD2. The CDR3 loop spans 15 amino acids. The germline V gene encodes CDR1 SGHAT and CDR2 FQNNGV. CDR3 DNA: TGTGCCAGCACTACACTTACTAGCGGGAGGGTTTTCCCCCCTTTC. It encodes CASTTLTSGRVFPPF.